Here is one T cell receptor beta chain with its context. The sample comes from a study of blood T cell repertoires in COVID-19. Study summary: The study drew acute and convalescent COVID-19 samples from the United States, Italy and Spain. T cells, B-cell-depleted T cells, or PBMCs supplied cDNA or gDNA.

V gave up 8 bases and J gave up 0 bases; unmatched junction bases: 10. This CDR3 spans 16 amino acids. The V gene's germline CDR1 is SNHLY and CDR2 FYNNEI. As originally analysed: Estimated nucleated cell counts came from reference gene primer amplification. Clones were sequenced by immunoSEQ multiplex PCR, and TCRdb holds only the in-frame ones, with some missing. That table gives V, J and clone size, and the DNA gave D and trimming. The data show roughly 260,000 clones, about four fifths seen once. The specimen sequenced was peripheral blood. The chain links TRBV2 to TRBJ1-1, with 9 bases matching TRBD1. This receptor was obtained from a woman aged 18-29 years with acute or convalescent COVID-19. The CDR3 DNA reads as TGTGCCAGCCGTACAACAGGGGGCGAAATGAACACTGAAGCTTTCTTT. Amino acid sequence: CASRTTGGEMNTEAFF. Complete variable domain (other parts from reference TRBV2 and TRBJ1-1): EPEVTQTPSHQVTQMGQEVILRCVPISNHLYFYWYRQILGQKVEFLVSFYNNEISEKSEIFDDQFSVERPDGSNFTLKIRSTKLEDSAMYFCASRTTGGEMNTEAFFGQGTRLTVV.